This T cell receptor beta chain was captured by sequencing in a study of cytomegalovirus exposure and HLA in healthy donors. Whole-study results and caveats: Reports described diagnosis of cytomegalovirus status by the classifier as highly specific and sensitive.

Trimming took off 3 bases at V and 1 base at J, with 9 bases between the two ends. This CDR3 region has 14 residues. Germline V gives CDR1 SGHNT, CDR2 YYREEE (reference sequence). About this clone itself: Its antigen is unidentified.

The table came from immunoSEQ multiplex PCR; TCRdb's copy has only in-frame clones and leaves some out. The sample holds some 180,000 clones, around nine tenths seen once. Sequencing was done on a sample of PBMCs. The chain has TRBV5-4 and TRBJ2-3, with D tentatively TRBD2 (6 bases). This TCR derives from a man aged 25 to 40 in good health and CMV-seropositive. CDR3 in amino acids: CASSSDYRTDTQYF. In DNA, the CDR3 is TGTGCCAGCAGCTCGGACTACCGCACAGATACGCAGTATTTT.